This T cell receptor (beta chain) came from a study of neoadjuvant anti-PD-1 for oral cavity cancer. Across the whole study: Patients without progression got a fourth dose around day 43.

Method: immunoSEQ multiplex PCR; TCRdb's copy keeps in-frame clones and lacks some. The sample contains approximately 8,200 clones, roughly 71% of which appear only once. Time point indicated: after neoadjuvant nivolumab, at surgical resection. The specimen comprised PBMCs, sampled after nivolumab (anti-PD-1) treatment. This clonotype originated in a person between 40 and 85 years old with oral cavity squamous cell carcinoma.

CDR3: CASSSQGGERAFF. The CDR3 DNA reads as TGTGCCAGCAGCTCCCAGGGAGGGGAGAGGGCTTTCTTT. This sequence joins TRBV6-6 and TRBJ1-1; weak D call: TRBD1 (5 bases). Germline assignment: CDR1 MNHNY and CDR2 SVGAGI (reference sequence). The CDR3 sequence is 13 residues long. V lost 6 bases and J lost 11, with 19 bases in between.